This T cell receptor beta chain was found in a study of cytomegalovirus exposure and HLA in healthy donors. About the research overall: The Caucasian-associated ancestry cluster contained more than 75% of the roughly 370 genotyped donors. Study conclusions and caveats: It was reported in a later analysis that an Asian-associated ancestry cluster showed fewer N-insertions than the approximately 670-donor mean. Several top significant clusters appeared, in a later analysis, to be linked to common viral pathogens.

Amplification used 60 Vbeta primers and 13 Jbeta primers. TCRdb's table, derived via immunoSEQ multiplex PCR, lists solely in-frame clones and lacks some. The sample contains about 200,000 clones, approximately 79% of which appear only once. CDR1 is SNHLY and CDR2 is FYNNEI in the germline V gene. V lost 1 base to trimming and J lost 4 bases, with 11 bases between them. This CDR3 region has 15 residues. Comments on this clone: Its specificity is not known.

The sequenced sample was PBMCs. The V call is TRBV2, the J call TRBJ2-1; D may be TRBD2 (5 bases). This TCR was sampled from a man aged 50 or older in good health and CMV-seronegative. CDR3 region: CASSEDYRRYNEQFF. As DNA, the CDR3 is TGTGCCAGCAGTGAAGACTACCGGAGGTACAATGAGCAGTTCTTC. Combining the CDR3 with reference TRBV2 and TRBJ2-1 gives the whole variable domain EPEVTQTPSHQVTQMGQEVILRCVPISNHLYFYWYRQILGQKVEFLVSFYNNEISEKSEIFDDQFSVERPDGSNFTLKIRSTKLEDSAMYFCASSEDYRRYNEQFFGPGTRLTVL.